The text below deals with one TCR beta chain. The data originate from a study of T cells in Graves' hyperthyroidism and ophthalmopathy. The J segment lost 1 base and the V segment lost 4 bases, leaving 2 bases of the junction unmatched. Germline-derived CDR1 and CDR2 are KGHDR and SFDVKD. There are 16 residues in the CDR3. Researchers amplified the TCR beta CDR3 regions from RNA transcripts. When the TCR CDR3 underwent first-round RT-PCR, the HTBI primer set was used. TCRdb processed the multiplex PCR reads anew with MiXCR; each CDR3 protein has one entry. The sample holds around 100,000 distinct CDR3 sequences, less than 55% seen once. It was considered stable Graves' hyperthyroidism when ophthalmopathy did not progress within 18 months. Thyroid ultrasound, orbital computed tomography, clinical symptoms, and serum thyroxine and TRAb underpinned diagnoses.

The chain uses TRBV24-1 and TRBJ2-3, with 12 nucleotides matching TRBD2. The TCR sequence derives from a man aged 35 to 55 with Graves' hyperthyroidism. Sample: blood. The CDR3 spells CATSDPSGGGTDTQYF. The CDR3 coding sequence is TGTGCCACCAGTGACCCTAGCGGGGGGGGCACAGATACGCAGTATTTT.